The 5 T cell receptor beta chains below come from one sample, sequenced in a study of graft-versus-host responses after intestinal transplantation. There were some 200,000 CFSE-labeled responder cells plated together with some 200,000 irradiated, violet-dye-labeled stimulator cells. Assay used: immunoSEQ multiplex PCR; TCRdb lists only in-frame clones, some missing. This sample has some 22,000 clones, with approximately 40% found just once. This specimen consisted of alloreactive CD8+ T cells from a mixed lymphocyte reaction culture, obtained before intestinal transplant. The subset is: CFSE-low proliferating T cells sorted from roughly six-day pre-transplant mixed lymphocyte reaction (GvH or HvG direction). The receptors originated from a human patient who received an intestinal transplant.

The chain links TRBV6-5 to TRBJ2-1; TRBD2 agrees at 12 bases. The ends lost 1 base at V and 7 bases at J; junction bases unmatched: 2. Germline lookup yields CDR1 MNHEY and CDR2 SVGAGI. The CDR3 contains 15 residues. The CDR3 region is CASSYWLAGGNEQFF. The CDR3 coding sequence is TGTGCCAGCAGTTACTGGCTAGCGGGAGGGAATGAGCAGTTCTTC.

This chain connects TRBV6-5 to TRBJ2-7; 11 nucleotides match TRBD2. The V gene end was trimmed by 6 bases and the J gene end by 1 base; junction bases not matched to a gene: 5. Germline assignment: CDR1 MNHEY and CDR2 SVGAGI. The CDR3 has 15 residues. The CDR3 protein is CASSLLAGASYEQYF. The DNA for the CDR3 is TGTGCCAGCAGCCTACTAGCGGGAGCATCCTACGAGCAGTACTTC.

For the CDR3, the DNA is TGCGCCAGCAGCTTGTTGAGTCCGCCAGAGACCCAGTACTTC. Amino acid sequence: CASSLLSPPETQYF. The V and J genes are TRBV5-1 and TRBJ2-5, with unresolved D. This CDR3 is 14 amino acids long. The V and J ends lost 1 base and 4 bases respectively, with 11 bases between them. The germline V gene encodes CDR1 SGHRS and CDR2 YFSETQ.

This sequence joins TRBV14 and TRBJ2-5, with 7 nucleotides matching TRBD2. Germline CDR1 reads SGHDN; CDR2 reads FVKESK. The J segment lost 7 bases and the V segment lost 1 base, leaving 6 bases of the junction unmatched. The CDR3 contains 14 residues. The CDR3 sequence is CASSQVQRGGTQYF. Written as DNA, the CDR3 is TGTGCCAGCAGCCAAGTTCAGCGGGGTGGGACCCAGTACTTC.

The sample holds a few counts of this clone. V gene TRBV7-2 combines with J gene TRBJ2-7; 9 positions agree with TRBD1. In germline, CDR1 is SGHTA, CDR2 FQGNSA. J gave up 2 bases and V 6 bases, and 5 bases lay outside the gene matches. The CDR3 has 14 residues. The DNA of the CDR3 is TGTGCCAGCAGTTCGGGGACAGGGACCTACGAGCAGTACTTC. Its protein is CASSSGTGTYEQYF.